Listed below are T cell receptor beta chains from one sample, sequenced in a study of blood T cell repertoires in COVID-19. Profiled with immunoSEQ multiplex PCR; TCRdb holds only in-frame clones, not every one. The repertoire includes tens of thousands of clones, more than 60% of them detected once, and roughly 20% sits in the top ten. Sequencing used peripheral blood. These receptors all stem from a woman over 75 with active or convalescent COVID-19. CDR3s include the opening cysteine and the closing phenylalanine or tryptophan. A D gene is named only where the DNA matches it firmly. Not every row has a clone size; where given, it reads once, few, many or a size class.

v_call	j_call	clone_size	d_call	cdr3_nt	cdr3_aa
TRBV2	TRBJ2-1	NA	TRBD2	TGTGCCAGCAGAACTAGCGGGGGGGTGTCCTACAATGAGCAGTTCTTC	CASRTSGGVSYNEQFF
TRBV5-1	TRBJ2-5	NA	NA	TGCGCCAGCAGCTTGCCAGAGGGAGAGACCCAGTACTTC	CASSLPEGETQYF
TRBV6-5	TRBJ1-2	NA	NA	TGTGCCAGCAGTTACTCGTCAGGGTCGGATGGCTACACCTTC	CASSYSSGSDGYTF
TRBV6-5	TRBJ1-5	few	NA	TGTGCCAGCAGACCACAGGGCCCTAGCAATCAGCCCCAGCATTTT	CASRPQGPSNQPQHF
TRBV5-1	TRBJ1-2	few	TRBD1	TGCGCCAGCAGCCTTTCAACTGGACAGGGGATGGAGTATGGCTACACCTTC	CASSLSTGQGMEYGYTF
TRBV30	TRBJ1-2	NA	NA	TGTGCCTGGAAGCGGGCAGGGATTAACTATGGCTACACCTTC	CAWKRAGINYGYTF
TRBV7-2	TRBJ1-1	NA	NA	TGTGCCAGCAGCCAAGCGCCCGTTTACTACACTGAAGCTTTCTTT	CASSQAPVYYTEAFF
TRBV19	TRBJ2-5	once	TRBD1	TGTGCCAGTAGTATTACAGGGGTAGGGGAGACCCAGTACTTC	CASSITGVGETQYF
TRBV18	TRBJ1-5	NA	TRBD1	TGTGCCAGCTCGTCCGGGACAGGCAATCAGCCCCAGCATTTT	CASSSGTGNQPQHF
TRBV12-5	TRBJ2-3	NA	NA	TGTGCTAGTGGTTTACAGGGGGGGATGGCAGATACGCAGTATTTT	CASGLQGGMADTQYF
TRBV10-1	TRBJ2-5	NA	TRBD2	TGCGCCAGCAGTGAGGGACTAGCGGTCTCCGGCGACCAGTACTTC	CASSEGLAVSGDQYF
TRBV10-2	TRBJ1-6	NA	NA	TGCGCCAGCCTAGGGAGGACTTTAAGCTCCTATAATTCACCCCTCCACTTT	CASLGRTLSSYNSPLHF
TRBV12-3/TRBV12-4	TRBJ1-1	NA	NA	TGTGCCAGCAGGTTGGGGGGGACTCATGTTGCTTTCTTT	CASRLGGTHVAFF
TRBV5-6	TRBJ2-2	NA	NA	TGTGCCAGCAGCTTGGTTGGCGCTAGCGCGGGCGGGGAGCTGTTTTTT	CASSLVGASAGGELFF
TRBV10-3	TRBJ2-1	NA	TRBD2	TGTGCCATCAGACCTACTAGCGGGGGCCACAATGAGCAGTTCTTC	CAIRPTSGGHNEQFF
TRBV4-1	TRBJ1-1	NA	NA	TGCGCCAGCAGCCAAGAAGGCCAGGGTAACACTGAAGCTTTCTTT	CASSQEGQGNTEAFF
TRBV5-1	TRBJ2-2	few	NA	TGCGCCAGCAGCGAGAACTCTGGACAAATCGGGGAGCTGTTTTTT	CASSENSGQIGELFF
TRBV7-9	TRBJ1-2	NA	NA	TGTGCCAGCAGCTTGGACAGAGATAACTATGGCTACACCTTC	CASSLDRDNYGYTF
TRBV5-1	TRBJ1-5	NA	NA	TGCGCCAGCAGCTTGGAAGGGAGAGGGCAGCCCCAGCATTTT	CASSLEGRGQPQHF
TRBV5-4	TRBJ1-2	few	NA	TGTGCCAGCAGCTTGGCCGGGACTAACTATGGCTACACCTTC	CASSLAGTNYGYTF
TRBV4-1	TRBJ2-1	NA	NA	TGCGCCAGCAGCCAAGACCAATTCTACAATGAGCAGTTCTTC	CASSQDQFYNEQFF
TRBV5-1	TRBJ2-2	NA	TRBD1	TGCGCCAGCAAGGGGACAGGGCTTATCGACACCGGGGAGCTGTTTTTT	CASKGTGLIDTGELFF
TRBV5-1	TRBJ2-2	once	NA	TGCGCCAGCAGCTTGGGGCGGGGAGTCGGGGAGCTGTTTTTT	CASSLGRGVGELFF
TRBV2	TRBJ1-1	once	NA	TGTGCCAGCGTCAGGATGCTGAACACTGAAGCTTTCTTT	CASVRMLNTEAFF
TRBV14	TRBJ1-4	NA	NA	TGTGCCAGCAGCCAAGGGGGACTTGATGAAAAACTGTTTTTT	CASSQGGLDEKLFF
TRBV5-8	TRBJ2-5	NA	TRBD2	TGTGCCAGCAGCCCGCGGGAGGCAGCTCGAGGGACCCAGTACTTC	CASSPREAARGTQYF
TRBV5-1	TRBJ1-4	NA	NA	TGCGCCAGCAGCTTGATGGCAGGGGATGATGAAAAACTGTTTTTT	CASSLMAGDDEKLFF
TRBV2	TRBJ1-5	NA	NA	TGTGCCAGCAGTGAAGCGCGGGGGGCTGGTCAGCCCCAGCATTTT	CASSEARGAGQPQHF
TRBV4-1	TRBJ2-7	once	TRBD1	TGCGCCAGCAGCCCCCTGGGGGGGACAGGGACGGGCGAGCAGTACTTC	CASSPLGGTGTGEQYF
TRBV9	TRBJ1-3	NA	NA	TGTGCCAGCAGCGTAGGGCTTGAGGCTGGAAACACCATATATTTT	CASSVGLEAGNTIYF
TRBV7-9	TRBJ2-7	few	NA	TGTGCCAGCAGCTTTCAGGGTCGAGAGCAGTACTTC	CASSFQGREQYF
TRBV5-4	TRBJ2-3	NA	TRBD1	TGTGCCAGCAGCTTAAAGGGGGCGGAAGATACGCAGTATTTT	CASSLKGAEDTQYF
TRBV5-6	TRBJ2-3	NA	NA	TGTGCCAGCAGCTTGTCGGCAGGGGAGGATACGCAGTATTTT	CASSLSAGEDTQYF
TRBV30	TRBJ2-2	NA	NA	TGTGCCTGGAGTGTACCTAAAGTACTGAACACCGGGGAGCTGTTTTTT	CAWSVPKVLNTGELFF
TRBV21-1	TRBJ2-1	NA	NA	TGTGCCAGCAGCAACGATGAGCAGTTCTTC	CASSNDEQFF
TRBV4-1	TRBJ1-2	NA	TRBD1	TGCGCCAGCAGCCAAAAATTGAACAGGGGAGAATCTTATGGCTACACCTTC	CASSQKLNRGESYGYTF
TRBV9	TRBJ1-1	NA	NA	TGTGCCAGCAGCTGGGGGCCGACCATGAACACTGAAGCTTTCTTT	CASSWGPTMNTEAFF
TRBV15	TRBJ2-1	NA	TRBD2	TGTGCCACCAGCAGAGATATCGTGGGGGGGGTTAGCTATAACAATGAGCAGTTCTTC	CATSRDIVGGVSYNNEQFF
TRBV7-2	TRBJ2-3	NA	NA	TGTGCCAGCAGCGCCCCGAACGGGGACACAGATACGCAGTATTTT	CASSAPNGDTDTQYF
TRBV5-1	TRBJ2-1	NA	TRBD2	TGCGCCAGCAGCTTCGGTAGCGGGGGGGTGAATGAGCAGTTCTTC	CASSFGSGGVNEQFF
TRBV11-3	TRBJ2-3	NA	TRBD2	TGTGCCAGCAGCTCCGGACTAGGTGGGGCAAATACGCAGTATTTT	CASSSGLGGANTQYF
TRBV11-2	TRBJ2-1	NA	TRBD2	TGTGCCAGCAGCTCCCGGGGGGATCCCCTCAATGAGCAGTTCTTC	CASSSRGDPLNEQFF
TRBV6-2/TRBV6-3	TRBJ2-5	NA	NA	TGTGCCAGCAGTTACTCTGCGCTTCAAGAGACCCAGTACTTC	CASSYSALQETQYF
TRBV27	TRBJ1-1	NA	TRBD1	TGTGCCAGCAGTGCCGACAGGGGCACTGAAGCTTTCTTT	CASSADRGTEAFF
TRBV5-1	TRBJ2-1	NA	NA	TGCGCCAGCAGCCTTAACGGGGGATCCTGGGTCAATGAGCAGTTCTTC	CASSLNGGSWVNEQFF